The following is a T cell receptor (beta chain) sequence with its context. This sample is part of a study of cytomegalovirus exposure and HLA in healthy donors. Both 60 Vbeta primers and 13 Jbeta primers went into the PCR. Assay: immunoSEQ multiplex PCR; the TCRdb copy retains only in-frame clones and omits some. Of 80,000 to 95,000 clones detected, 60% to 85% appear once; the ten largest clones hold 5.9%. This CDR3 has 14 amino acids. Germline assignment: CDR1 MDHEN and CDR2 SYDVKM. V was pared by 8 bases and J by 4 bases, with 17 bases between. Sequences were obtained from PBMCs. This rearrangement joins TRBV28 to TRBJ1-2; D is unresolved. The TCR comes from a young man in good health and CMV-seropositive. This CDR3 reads CASRGTLVGYGYTF. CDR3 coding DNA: TGTGCCAGCCGAGGAACCTTGGTGGGCTATGGCTACACCTTC.